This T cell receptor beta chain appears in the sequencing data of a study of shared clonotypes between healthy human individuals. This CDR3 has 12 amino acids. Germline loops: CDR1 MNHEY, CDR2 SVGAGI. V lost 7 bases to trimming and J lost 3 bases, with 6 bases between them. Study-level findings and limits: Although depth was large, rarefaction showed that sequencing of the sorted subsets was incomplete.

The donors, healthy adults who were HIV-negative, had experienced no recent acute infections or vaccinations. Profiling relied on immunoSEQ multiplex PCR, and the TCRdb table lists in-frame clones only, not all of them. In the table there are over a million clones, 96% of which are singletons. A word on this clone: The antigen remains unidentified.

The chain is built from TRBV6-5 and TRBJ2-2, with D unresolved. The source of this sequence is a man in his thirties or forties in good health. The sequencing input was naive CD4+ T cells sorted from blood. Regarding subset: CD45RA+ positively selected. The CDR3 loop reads CASMGHTGELFF. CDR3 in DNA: TGTGCCAGCATGGGCCACACCGGGGAGCTGTTTTTT.